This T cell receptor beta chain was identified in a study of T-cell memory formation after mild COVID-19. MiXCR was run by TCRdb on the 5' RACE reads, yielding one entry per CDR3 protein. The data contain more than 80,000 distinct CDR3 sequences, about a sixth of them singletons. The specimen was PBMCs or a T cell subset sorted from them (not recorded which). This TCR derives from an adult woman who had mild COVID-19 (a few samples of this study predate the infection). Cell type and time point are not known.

This CDR3 reads CASSYEQGIIYEQYF. CDR3 coding DNA: TGTGCCAGCAGTTACGAACAGGGGATTATCTACGAGCAGTACTTC. This chain connects TRBV6-2 or TRBV6-3 to TRBJ2-7, with 7 bases matching TRBD1. Germline values: CDR1 MNHEY, CDR2 SVGEGT. There are 15 residues in the CDR3. V was pared by 2 bases and J by 3 bases, with 7 bases of the junction left unmatched.